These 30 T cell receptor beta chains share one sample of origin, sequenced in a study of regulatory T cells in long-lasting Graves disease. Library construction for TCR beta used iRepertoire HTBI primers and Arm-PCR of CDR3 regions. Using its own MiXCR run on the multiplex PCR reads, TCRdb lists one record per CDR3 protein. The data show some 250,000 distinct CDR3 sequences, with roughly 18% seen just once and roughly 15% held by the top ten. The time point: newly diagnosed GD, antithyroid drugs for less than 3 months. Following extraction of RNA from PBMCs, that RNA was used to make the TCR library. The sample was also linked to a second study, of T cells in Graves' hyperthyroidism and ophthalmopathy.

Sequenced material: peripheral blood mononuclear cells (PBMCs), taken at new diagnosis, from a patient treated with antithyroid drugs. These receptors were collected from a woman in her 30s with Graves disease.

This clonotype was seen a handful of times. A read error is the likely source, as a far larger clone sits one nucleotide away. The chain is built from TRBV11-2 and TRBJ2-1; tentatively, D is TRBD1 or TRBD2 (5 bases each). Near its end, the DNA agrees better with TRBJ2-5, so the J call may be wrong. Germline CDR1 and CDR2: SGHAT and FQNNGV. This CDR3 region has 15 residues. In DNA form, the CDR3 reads TGTGCCAGCAGCTTATTTGGGGGAACTCAAGAGGCCCAGTACTTC. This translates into CASSLFGGTQEAQYF.

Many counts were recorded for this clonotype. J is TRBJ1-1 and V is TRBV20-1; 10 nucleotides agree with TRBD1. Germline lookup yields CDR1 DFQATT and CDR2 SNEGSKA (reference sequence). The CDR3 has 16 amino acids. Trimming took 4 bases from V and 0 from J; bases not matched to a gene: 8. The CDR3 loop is CSANDRGRGMNTEAFF. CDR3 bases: TGCAGTGCTAACGACAGGGGGCGAGGAATGAACACTGAAGCTTTCTTT.

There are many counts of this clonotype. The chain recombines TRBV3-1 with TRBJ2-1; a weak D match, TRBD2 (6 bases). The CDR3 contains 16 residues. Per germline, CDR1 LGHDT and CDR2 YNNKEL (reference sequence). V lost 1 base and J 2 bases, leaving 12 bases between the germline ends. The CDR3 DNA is TGTGCCAGCAGCCAAGTGGGCGGGGCGGCCTACAATGAGCAGTTCTTC. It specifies CASSQVGGAAYNEQFF.

In nucleotides, the CDR3 is TGTGCCAGTAGTGACCTGGAGGGGTTGGGCACAGATACGCAGTATTTT. Encoded protein: CASSDLEGLGTDTQYF. V is TRBV19 and J is TRBJ2-3; possibly TRBD2 for D (6 bases). Trimming shortened V by 5 bases and J by 1 base, and 16 bases separated the two germline ends. This CDR3 contains 16 residues. Germline V gene lookup returns CDR1 LNHDA and CDR2 SQIVND (reference sequence). The whole variable domain, filled in from reference TRBV19 and TRBJ2-3, reads DGGITQSPKYLFRKEGQNVTLSCEQNLNHDAMYWYRQDPGQGLRLIYYSQIVNDFQKGDIAEGYSVSREKKESFPLTVTSAQKNPTAFYLCASSDLEGLGTDTQYFGPGTRLTVL.

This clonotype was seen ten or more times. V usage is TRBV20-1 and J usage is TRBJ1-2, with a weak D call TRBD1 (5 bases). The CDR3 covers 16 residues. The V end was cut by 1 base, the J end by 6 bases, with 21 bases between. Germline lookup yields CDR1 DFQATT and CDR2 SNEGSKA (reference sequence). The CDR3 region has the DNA TGCAGTGCTAGAGCCCCGACGGGGCCGAACGGAGATGGCTACACCTTC. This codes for CSARAPTGPNGDGYTF.

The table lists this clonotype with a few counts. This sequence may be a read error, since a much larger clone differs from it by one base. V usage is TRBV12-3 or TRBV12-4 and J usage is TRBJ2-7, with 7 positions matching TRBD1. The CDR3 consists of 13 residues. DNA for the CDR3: TGTGCCAGCAGTTTAACAGGGGAGTACGGGCAGTACTTC. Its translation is CASSLTGEYGQYF.

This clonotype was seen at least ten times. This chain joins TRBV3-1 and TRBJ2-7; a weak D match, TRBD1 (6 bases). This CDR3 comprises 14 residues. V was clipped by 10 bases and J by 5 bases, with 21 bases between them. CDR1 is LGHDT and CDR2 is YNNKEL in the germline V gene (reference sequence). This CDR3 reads CATSGLQGDHEQYF. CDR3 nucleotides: TGTGCCACCTCAGGTTTACAGGGCGACCACGAGCAGTACTTC.

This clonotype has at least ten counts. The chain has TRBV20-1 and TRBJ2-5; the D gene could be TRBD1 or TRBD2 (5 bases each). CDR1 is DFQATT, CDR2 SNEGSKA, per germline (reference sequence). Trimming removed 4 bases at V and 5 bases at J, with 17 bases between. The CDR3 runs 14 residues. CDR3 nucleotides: TGCAGTGCTATTCCACGGGGCTTCGAGGAGACCCAGTACTTC. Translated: CSAIPRGFEETQYF.

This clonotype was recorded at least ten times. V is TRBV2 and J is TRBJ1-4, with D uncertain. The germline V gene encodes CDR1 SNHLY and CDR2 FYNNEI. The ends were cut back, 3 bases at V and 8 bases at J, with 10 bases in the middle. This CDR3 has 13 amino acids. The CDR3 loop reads CASSDPRGEKLFF. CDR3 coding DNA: TGTGCCAGCAGTGACCCAAGAGGCGAAAAACTGTTTTTT. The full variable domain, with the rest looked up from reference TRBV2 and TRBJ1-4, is EPEVTQTPSHQVTQMGQEVILRCVPISNHLYFYWYRQILGQKVEFLVSFYNNEISEKSEIFDDQFSVERPDGSNFTLKIRSTKLEDSAMYFCASSDPRGEKLFFGSGTQLSVL.

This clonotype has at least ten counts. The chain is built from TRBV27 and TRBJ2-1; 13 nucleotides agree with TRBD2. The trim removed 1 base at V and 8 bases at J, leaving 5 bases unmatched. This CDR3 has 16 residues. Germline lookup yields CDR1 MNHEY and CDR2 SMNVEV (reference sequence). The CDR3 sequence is CASSLLGTSGDHEQFF. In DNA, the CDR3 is TGTGCCAGCAGTTTATTGGGGACTAGCGGGGACCATGAGCAGTTCTTC.

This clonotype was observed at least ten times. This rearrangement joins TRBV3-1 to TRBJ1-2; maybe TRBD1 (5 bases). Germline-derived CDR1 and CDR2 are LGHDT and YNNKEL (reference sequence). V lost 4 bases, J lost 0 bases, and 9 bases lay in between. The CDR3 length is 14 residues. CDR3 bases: TGTGCCAGCAGCCCTAAAGGGGCTAACTATGGCTACACCTTC. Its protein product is CASSPKGANYGYTF.

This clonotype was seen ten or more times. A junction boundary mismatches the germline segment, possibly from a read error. CDR3 residues: CASSLGPTDTQYF. In DNA form, the CDR3 reads TGTGCCAGCAGCCTAGGCCCCACAGATACGCAGTATTTT. This chain links TRBV5-1 with TRBJ2-3; D is unclear. In germline, CDR1 is SGHRS, CDR2 YFSETQ. There are 13 residues in the CDR3.

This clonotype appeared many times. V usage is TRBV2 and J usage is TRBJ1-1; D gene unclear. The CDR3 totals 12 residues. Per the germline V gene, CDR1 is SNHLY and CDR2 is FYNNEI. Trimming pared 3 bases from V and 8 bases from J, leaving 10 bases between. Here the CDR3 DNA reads TGTGCCAGCAGTGACCCCCGGATAGAAGCTTTCTTT. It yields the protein CASSDPRIEAFF.

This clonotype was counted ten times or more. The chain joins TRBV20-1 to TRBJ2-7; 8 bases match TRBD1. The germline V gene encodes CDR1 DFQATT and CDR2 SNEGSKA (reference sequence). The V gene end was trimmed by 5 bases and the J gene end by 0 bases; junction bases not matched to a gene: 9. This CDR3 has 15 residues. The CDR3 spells CSAPRTGRSSYEQYF. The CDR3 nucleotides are TGCAGTGCTCCCCGGACAGGGAGGTCCTCCTACGAGCAGTACTTC.

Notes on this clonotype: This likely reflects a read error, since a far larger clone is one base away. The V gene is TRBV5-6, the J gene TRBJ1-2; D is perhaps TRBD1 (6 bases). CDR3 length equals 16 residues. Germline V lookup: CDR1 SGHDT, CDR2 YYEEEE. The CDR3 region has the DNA TGTGCCAGCAGCTTGGTACAGGGAATGCTGGACTATGGCTGCACCTTC. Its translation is CASSLVQGMLDYGCTF.

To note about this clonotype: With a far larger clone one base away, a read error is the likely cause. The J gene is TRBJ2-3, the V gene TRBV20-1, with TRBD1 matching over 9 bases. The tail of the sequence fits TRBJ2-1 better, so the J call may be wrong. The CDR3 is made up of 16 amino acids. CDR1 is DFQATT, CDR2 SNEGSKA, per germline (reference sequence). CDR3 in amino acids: CSASGGQGYSSYEQFF. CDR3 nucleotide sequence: TGCAGTGCTAGCGGGGGACAGGGCTACAGCTCCTACGAGCAGTTCTTC.

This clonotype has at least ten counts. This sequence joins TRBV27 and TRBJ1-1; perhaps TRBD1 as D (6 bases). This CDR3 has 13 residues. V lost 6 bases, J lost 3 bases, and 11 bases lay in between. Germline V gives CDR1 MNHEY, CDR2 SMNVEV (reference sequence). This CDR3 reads CASSYRVHTEAFF. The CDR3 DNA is TGTGCCAGCAGCTACAGGGTTCACACTGAAGCTTTCTTT.

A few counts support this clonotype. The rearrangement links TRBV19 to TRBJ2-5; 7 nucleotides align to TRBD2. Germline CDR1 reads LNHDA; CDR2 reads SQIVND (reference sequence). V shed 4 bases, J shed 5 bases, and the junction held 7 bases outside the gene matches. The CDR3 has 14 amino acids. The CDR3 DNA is TGTGCCAGTAGTACCCGAGGGAGGGTGGAGACCCAGTACTTC. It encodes CASSTRGRVETQYF.

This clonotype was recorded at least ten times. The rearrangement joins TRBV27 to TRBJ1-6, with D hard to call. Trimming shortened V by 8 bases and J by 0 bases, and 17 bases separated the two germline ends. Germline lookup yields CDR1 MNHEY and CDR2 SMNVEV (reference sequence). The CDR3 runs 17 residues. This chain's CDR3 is CASRSAVRSSYNSPLHF. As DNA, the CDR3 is TGTGCCAGCCGATCGGCGGTGAGGAGCTCCTATAATTCACCCCTCCACTTT.

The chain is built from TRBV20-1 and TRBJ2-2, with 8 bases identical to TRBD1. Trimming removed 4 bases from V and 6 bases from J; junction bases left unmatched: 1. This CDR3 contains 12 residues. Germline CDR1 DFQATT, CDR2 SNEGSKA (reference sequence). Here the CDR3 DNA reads TGCAGTGCTACAGGGGGCTCCGGGGAGCTGTTTTTT. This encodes CSATGGSGELFF.

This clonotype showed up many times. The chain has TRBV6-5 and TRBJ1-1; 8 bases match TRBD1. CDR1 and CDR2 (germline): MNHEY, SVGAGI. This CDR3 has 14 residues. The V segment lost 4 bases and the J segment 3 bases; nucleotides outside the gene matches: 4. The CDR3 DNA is TGTGCCAGCAGTTGGACAGGGAGATACACTGAAGCTTTCTTT. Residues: CASSWTGRYTEAFF.

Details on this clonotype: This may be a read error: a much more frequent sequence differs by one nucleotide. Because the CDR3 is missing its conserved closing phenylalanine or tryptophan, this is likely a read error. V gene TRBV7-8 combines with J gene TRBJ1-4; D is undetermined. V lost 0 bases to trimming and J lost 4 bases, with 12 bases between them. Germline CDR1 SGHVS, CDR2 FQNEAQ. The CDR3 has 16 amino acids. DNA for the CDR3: TGTGCCAGCAGCTTAGCTCTGGATTTATATAATGAAAAACTGTTTCTT. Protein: CASSLALDLYNEKLFL.

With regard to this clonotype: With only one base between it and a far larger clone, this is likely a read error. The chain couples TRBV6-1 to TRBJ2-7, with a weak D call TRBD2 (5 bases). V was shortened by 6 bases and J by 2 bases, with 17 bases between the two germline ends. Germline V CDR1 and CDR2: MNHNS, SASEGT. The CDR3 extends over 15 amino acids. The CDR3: CASSTARGDTYEQYF. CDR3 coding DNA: TGTGCCAGCAGCACTGCCCGGGGAGATACCTACGAGCAGTACTTC.

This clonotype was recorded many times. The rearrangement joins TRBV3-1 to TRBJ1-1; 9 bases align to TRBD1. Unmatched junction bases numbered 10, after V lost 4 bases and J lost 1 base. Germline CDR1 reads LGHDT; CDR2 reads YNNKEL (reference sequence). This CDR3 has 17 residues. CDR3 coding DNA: TGTGCCAGCAGCCTTTCGATCAGGGACAGGGAGAACACTGAAGCTTTCTTT. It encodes CASSLSIRDRENTEAFF.

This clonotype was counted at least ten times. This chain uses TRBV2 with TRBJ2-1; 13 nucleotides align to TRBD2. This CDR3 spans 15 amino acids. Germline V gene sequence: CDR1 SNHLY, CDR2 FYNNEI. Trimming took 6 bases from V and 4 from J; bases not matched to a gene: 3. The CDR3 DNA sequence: TGTGCCAGCAGGCCGACTAGCGGGGGGTACAATGAGCAGTTCTTC. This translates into CASRPTSGGYNEQFF.

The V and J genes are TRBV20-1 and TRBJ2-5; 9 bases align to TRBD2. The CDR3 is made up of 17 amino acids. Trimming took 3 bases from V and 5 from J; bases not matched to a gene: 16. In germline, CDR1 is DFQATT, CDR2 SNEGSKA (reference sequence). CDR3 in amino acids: CSARSRGGGAWRETQYF. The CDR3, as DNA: TGCAGTGCTAGGTCAAGAGGCGGGGGGGCCTGGCGTGAGACCCAGTACTTC.

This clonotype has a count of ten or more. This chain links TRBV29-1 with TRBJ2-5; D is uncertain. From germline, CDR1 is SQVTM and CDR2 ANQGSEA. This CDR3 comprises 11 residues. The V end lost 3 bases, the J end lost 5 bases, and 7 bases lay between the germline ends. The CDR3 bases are TGCAGCGTTGACGCTGGCGAGACCCAGTACTTC. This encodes CSVDAGETQYF.

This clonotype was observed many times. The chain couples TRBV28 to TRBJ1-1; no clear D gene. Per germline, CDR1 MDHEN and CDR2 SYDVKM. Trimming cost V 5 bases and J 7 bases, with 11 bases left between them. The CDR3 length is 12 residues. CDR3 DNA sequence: TGTGCCAGCAGTCTCCCCCGACGTGAAGCTTTCTTT. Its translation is CASSLPRREAFF.

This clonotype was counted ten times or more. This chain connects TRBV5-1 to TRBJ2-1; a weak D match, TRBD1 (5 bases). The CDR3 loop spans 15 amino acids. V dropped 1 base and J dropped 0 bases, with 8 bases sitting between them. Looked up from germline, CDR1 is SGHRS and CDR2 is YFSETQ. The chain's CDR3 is CASSLQGSSYNEQFF. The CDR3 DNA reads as TGCGCCAGCAGCTTGCAGGGAAGCTCCTACAATGAGCAGTTCTTC.

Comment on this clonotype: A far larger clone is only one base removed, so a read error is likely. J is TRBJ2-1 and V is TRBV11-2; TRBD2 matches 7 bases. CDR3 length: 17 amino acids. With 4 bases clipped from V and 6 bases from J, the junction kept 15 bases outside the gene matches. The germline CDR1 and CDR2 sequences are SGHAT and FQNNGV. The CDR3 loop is CASSSGGWDGGFNEQFF. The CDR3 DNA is TGTGCCAGCAGCTCCGGTGGATGGGACGGGGGGTTCAATGAGCAGTTCTTC.